The clone carrying this TCR beta chain has only one observation. Enrolled during active infection, Seattle patients were then followed longitudinally. These data belong to a study of blood T cell repertoires in COVID-19. Trimming cost V 4 bases and J 1 base, with 12 bases left between them. CDR1 and CDR2 (germline): SGHRS, YFSETQ. This CDR3 spans 15 amino acids. The method was immunoSEQ multiplex PCR; TCRdb's version includes in-frame clones alone and lacks a portion of them. The sample holds 450,000 or so clones, 85% to 90% seen once. The genes are TRBV5-1 and TRBJ2-1; weak D call: TRBD1 (6 bases). Sequencing was done on a sample of peripheral blood. The clonotype comes from a man between 18 and 35 years old with COVID-19, enrolled during active disease. The CDR3, as DNA: TGCGCCAGCAGCGCCCTACAGGGATCCTACAATGAGCAGTTCTTC. It codes for CASSALQGSYNEQFF.